A single sample is the source of the 20 T cell receptor beta chains below, sequenced in a study of shared clonotypes between healthy human individuals. Assay used: immunoSEQ multiplex PCR; TCRdb lists only in-frame clones, some missing. The sample consists of about 1.1 million clones, 78% of them appearing once. What was sequenced was memory CD4+ T cells from PBMCs. Subset defined: CD45RA-negative fraction. The receptors shown here come from a man between 18 and 35 years old in good health. Some clones in this sample may be carry-over from other donors' samples.

This clone appeared once. The chain combines TRBV6-1 with TRBJ2-4, with D hard to call. This CDR3 region has 15 residues. CDR1 and CDR2 (germline): MNHNS, SASEGT. The V end was cut by 1 base, the J end by 0 bases, with 7 bases between. The CDR3 DNA reads TGTGCCAGCAGTGAAGGTGGGTTAGCCAAAAACATTCAGTACTTC. Translating it yields CASSEGGLAKNIQYF.

This clone was seen only a few times. The gene calls are TRBV6-6 and TRBJ2-7; D is unresolved. The germline V and J ends were trimmed by 6 bases and 3 bases, with 18 bases remaining between them. Germline CDR1 and CDR2: MNHNY and SVGAGI (reference sequence). The CDR3 loop spans 15 amino acids. CDR3 loop: CASRTVEEISYEQYF. For the CDR3, the DNA is TGTGCCAGCAGAACCGTCGAAGAAATTAGCTACGAGCAGTACTTC.

This chain uses TRBV9 with TRBJ2-3; perhaps TRBD1 as D (6 bases). CDR1 and CDR2 from the germline V gene are SGDLS and YYNGEE. Trimming removed 0 bases at V and 4 bases at J, with 9 bases between. This CDR3 is built from 14 residues. CDR3 amino acids: CASSVGAGADTQYF. The CDR3 DNA sequence: TGTGCCAGCAGCGTAGGTGCAGGGGCAGATACGCAGTATTTT. The full variable domain, in which reference TRBV9 and TRBJ2-3 provide the parts outside the CDR3, is DSGVTQTPKHLITATGQRVTLRCSPRSGDLSVYWYQQSLDQGLQFLIQYYNGEERAKGNILERFSAQQFPDLHSELNLSSLELGDSALYFCASSVGAGADTQYFGPGTRLTVL.

This sequence joins TRBV4-1 and TRBJ2-1; 11 bases map to TRBD2. V gave up 0 bases and J gave up 7 bases; unmatched junction bases: 14. Per germline, CDR1 MGHRA and CDR2 YSYEKL. This CDR3 is built from 19 residues. Written as DNA, the CDR3 is TGCGCCAGCAGCCAAGAATCCGCGACTAGCGGGACCTTTTGGAATGAGCAGTTCTTC. The encoded protein is CASSQESATSGTFWNEQFF.

This sequence joins TRBV9 and TRBJ2-3, with D possibly being TRBD2 (5 bases). The germline gives CDR1 SGDLS, CDR2 YYNGEE. This CDR3 comprises 16 residues. V dropped 2 bases and J dropped 4 bases, with 17 bases sitting between them. CDR3 sequence: CASSVRGQTNSDTQYF. As DNA, the CDR3 is TGTGCCAGCAGCGTCCGTGGGCAGACTAACTCAGATACGCAGTATTTT.

The CDR3, as DNA: TGTGCCAGCAGTTCCCTGCGGGGGATGGATACGCAGTATTTT. Its translation: CASSSLRGMDTQYF. The V gene is TRBV27, the J gene TRBJ2-3; 7 bases are a match to TRBD2. The CDR3 runs to 14 residues. The V gene end was trimmed by 4 bases and the J gene end by 6 bases; junction bases not matched to a gene: 7. Germline CDR1 MNHEY, CDR2 SMNVEV (reference sequence).

This clone appeared a few times. V usage is TRBV10-1 and J usage is TRBJ2-7; D gene unclear. This CDR3 has 13 amino acids. Germline assignment: CDR1 WNHNN and CDR2 SYGVQD (reference sequence). Trimming stripped 5 bases from V and 2 bases from J, with 10 bases between. CDR3: CASSTGYPYEQYF. The CDR3 coding sequence is TGCGCCAGCAGTACGGGTTATCCCTACGAGCAGTACTTC.

The chain employs TRBV18 and TRBJ2-3, with a weak D call TRBD2 (5 bases). V was cut by 6 bases and J by 7 bases, with 17 bases left in between. The CDR3 is 14 residues long. Germline V gene lookup returns CDR1 KGHSH and CDR2 LQKENI. The CDR3 DNA reads as TGTGCCAGCTCCATTGTGGCGGGTGAGAATACGCAGTATTTT. This codes for CASSIVAGENTQYF.

In the case of this clone: A read error may be the cause here, since a much bigger clone is one base away. Distinct nucleotide sequences in the sample also encode this CDR3. The gene calls are TRBV28 and TRBJ1-2; 8 nucleotides agree with TRBD1. CDR3 length: 13 residues. CDR1 MDHEN and CDR2 SYDVKM come from the germline V gene. The V gene end was trimmed by 2 bases and the J gene end by 4 bases; junction bases not matched to a gene: 0. The CDR3 region has the DNA TGTGCCAGCAGTTTAGGACAGGGCTATGGCTACACCTTC. It translates to CASSLGQGYGYTF.

This clone was seen more than once but under ten times. The J gene is TRBJ1-2, the V gene TRBV6-5; 7 positions agree with TRBD1. Germline V lookup: CDR1 MNHEY, CDR2 SVGAGI. The CDR3 is 15 amino acids. V dropped 1 base and J dropped 2; count of bases not matched to a gene: 4. The CDR3 DNA sequence: TGTGCCAGCAGTTACTTCGGGACAGCAAACTATGGCTACACCTTC. As protein: CASSYFGTANYGYTF.

The chain carries TRBV9 and TRBJ1-2; possible D gene TRBD1, 5 bases. The V end was cut by 3 bases, the J end by 10 bases, with 16 bases between. Per the germline V gene, CDR1 is SGDLS and CDR2 is YYNGEE. The CDR3 contains 13 residues. As DNA, the CDR3 is TGTGCCAGCAGCGCTTGGGAGGGACGTCCCTACACCTTC. Protein sequence: CASSAWEGRPYTF.

The rearrangement joins TRBV7-3 to TRBJ2-2; possibly TRBD2 for D (5 bases). Trimming removed 3 bases at V and 0 bases at J, with 11 bases between. In germline, CDR1 is SGHTA, CDR2 FQGTGA. The CDR3 totals 16 residues. The CDR3 sequence: CASSFGSVTNTGELFF. The CDR3 bases are TGTGCCAGCAGCTTTGGTAGCGTCACGAACACCGGGGAGCTGTTTTTT. Looking up the rest from reference TRBV7-3 and TRBJ2-2 gives the full variable domain: GAGVSQTPSNKVTEKGKYVELRCDPISGHTALYWYRQSLGQGPEFLIYFQGTGAADDSGLPNDRFFAVRPEGSVSTLKIQRTERGDSAVYLCASSFGSVTNTGELFFGEGSRLTVL.

This chain uses TRBV9 with TRBJ1-2, with D unresolved. The CDR3 contains 13 residues. V shed 0 bases and J shed 3 bases, with 6 bases lying between them. CDR1 is SGDLS and CDR2 is YYNGEE in the germline V gene. The CDR3 DNA follows: TGTGCCAGCAGCGTAGGGGCGGACTATGGCTACACCTTC. Translated: CASSVGADYGYTF.

V usage is TRBV4-2 and J usage is TRBJ1-4; D not certain. The ends were cut back, 0 bases at V and 4 bases at J, with 15 bases in the middle. Germline V lookup: CDR1 LGHNA, CDR2 YNFKEQ. The CDR3 totals 17 residues. This CDR3 is CASSQDAGSLNNEKLFF. CDR3 sequence (DNA): TGTGCCAGCAGCCAAGATGCAGGCAGCCTTAATAATGAAAAACTGTTTTTT.

V gene TRBV27 combines with J gene TRBJ2-3; a weak D match, TRBD2 (6 bases). Germline V lookup: CDR1 MNHEY, CDR2 SMNVEV (reference sequence). V shed 10 bases and J shed 0 bases, with 11 bases lying between them. This CDR3 is 13 amino acids long. CDR3 sequence (DNA): TGTGCCACGGGGGATCTTAGCACAGATACGCAGTATTTT. Residues: CATGDLSTDTQYF.

This chain joins TRBV15 and TRBJ1-4; no firm D call. The germline CDR1 and CDR2 sequences are LNHNV and YYDKDF (reference sequence). The length of the CDR3 is 14 residues. Trimming stripped 1 base from V and 5 bases from J, with 8 bases between. The CDR3 DNA reads as TGTGCCACCAGCAGAGTACAGAAGAATGAAAAACTGTTTTTT. Translating it yields CATSRVQKNEKLFF.

V gene TRBV4-2 combines with J gene TRBJ2-3, with 7 bases lining up with TRBD2. Germline V gene lookup returns CDR1 LGHNA and CDR2 YNFKEQ. The V segment lost 0 bases and the J segment 4 bases; nucleotides outside the gene matches: 13. This CDR3 region has 18 residues. The CDR3 spells CASSQDLVTRESADTQYF. CDR3 DNA sequence: TGTGCCAGCAGCCAAGATCTAGTCACGCGGGAGAGCGCAGATACGCAGTATTTT.

This clone occurred once. This CDR3 reads CASSYVTGNEQYF. Here the CDR3 DNA reads TGTGCCAGCAGTTACGTGACAGGGAACGAGCAGTACTTC. The V call is TRBV6-6, the J call TRBJ2-7; 7 bases match TRBD1. Germline trimming cut 2 bases from V and 5 bases from J; bases unmatched to any gene: 3. CDR3 length: 13 residues. Germline loops: CDR1 MNHNY, CDR2 SVGAGI (reference sequence).

The chain carries TRBV7-3 and TRBJ1-2; the D gene is possibly TRBD1 (5 bases). The V gene lost 7 bases and the J gene lost 12 bases, with 24 bases spanning the gap. Per germline, CDR1 SGHTA and CDR2 FQGTGA. The CDR3 contains 14 residues. The CDR3 sequence is CASTQSGNMEDHTF. The CDR3 DNA reads TGTGCCAGCACCCAATCAGGGAACATGGAGGACCACACCTTC. Using reference TRBV7-3 and TRBJ1-2 for the parts outside the CDR3, the full variable domain is GAGVSQTPSNKVTEKGKYVELRCDPISGHTALYWYRQSLGQGPEFLIYFQGTGAADDSGLPNDRFFAVRPEGSVSTLKIQRTERGDSAVYLCASTQSGNMEDHTFGSGTRLTVV.

The chain's CDR3 is CASSSPTVRETQYF. In DNA form, the CDR3 reads TGTGCCAGCAGCTCCCCGACAGTGCGGGAGACCCAGTACTTC. This chain connects TRBV7-9 to TRBJ2-5; possible D gene TRBD1, 5 bases. The germline V gene encodes CDR1 SEHNR and CDR2 FQNEAQ (reference sequence). There are 14 residues in the CDR3. V gave up 4 bases and J gave up 5 bases, with 14 bases separating them.